A selection of T cell receptor beta chains follows, all from one sample in a study of control samples from healthy donors and cancer patients. Assay: immunoSEQ multiplex PCR; the TCRdb copy retains only in-frame clones and omits some. The sample lists about 140,000 clones, about 90% occurring once. Material for sequencing was blood. Receptor source: a man between 18 and 29 years old in good health. Each CDR3 is given with its conserved first and last residue. The D gene is left open where the match is weak. Some rows have no size entry. The others give once, few or many, or a class for an expanded clone.

DNA: TGTGCCAGTAGTATCTTGGGTGTCGGGAATAATTCACCCCTCCACTTT
CDR3: CASSILGVGNNSPLHF
size: -
J: TRBJ1-6
V: TRBV19
D: -

DNA: TGTGCCACCAGTGATTTGGCGGGGGGGCCTGTAGATACGCAGTATTTT
CDR3: CATSDLAGGPVDTQYF
size: once
J: TRBJ2-3
V: TRBV24-1
D: TRBD2

DNA: TGTGCCAGCAGCCCGTTTAAGGGCGGGGGCACCGGGGAGCTGTTTTTT
CDR3: CASSPFKGGGTGELFF
size: -
J: TRBJ2-2
V: TRBV2
D: TRBD2

DNA: TGTGCCAGCAGTTACCATGGACTAGCGGGGGGCACAGATACGCAGTATTTT
CDR3: CASSYHGLAGGTDTQYF
size: -
J: TRBJ2-3
V: TRBV6-2/TRBV6-3
D: TRBD2

DNA: TGCAGTGCCCAGGGATACACTGAAGCTTTCTTT
CDR3: CSAQGYTEAFF
size: -
J: TRBJ1-1
V: TRBV20-1
D: -

DNA: TGTGCCAGCAGGGAACAGGGGTCGGTCTATGGCTACACCTTC
CDR3: CASREQGSVYGYTF
size: -
J: TRBJ1-2
V: TRBV2
D: TRBD1

DNA: TGTGCCAGCAGCTGGGGTCAGGGGGCAGGCACCGGGGAGCTGTTTTTT
CDR3: CASSWGQGAGTGELFF
size: -
J: TRBJ2-2
V: TRBV5-4
D: TRBD1

DNA: TGTGCCAGCAGCTCGACCACAGGGGGGGACTACGAGCAGTACTTC
CDR3: CASSSTTGGDYEQYF
size: -
J: TRBJ2-7
V: TRBV7-9
D: -

DNA: TGTGCCACCAGCAGAGATCCTTCAACTAATGAAAAACTGTTTTTT
CDR3: CATSRDPSTNEKLFF
size: -
J: TRBJ1-4
V: TRBV15
D: -

DNA: TGTGCCAGCAGCAATGACCGGGGCACTGAGACTTGCTACGAGCAGTACTTC
CDR3: CASSNDRGTETCYEQYF
size: -
J: TRBJ2-7
V: TRBV21-1
D: -

DNA: TGTGCCAGCAGTTACTCCGGCAGCAATCAGCCCCAGCATTTT
CDR3: CASSYSGSNQPQHF
size: -
J: TRBJ1-5
V: TRBV6-5
D: -

DNA: TGCGCCAGCAGCTTGGAGGGCGGCAACAATCAGCCCCAGCATTTT
CDR3: CASSLEGGNNQPQHF
size: -
J: TRBJ1-5
V: TRBV5-1
D: -

DNA: TGTGCCAGCAGCTTGGTACAGGGGGCTGAAGCTTTCTTT
CDR3: CASSLVQGAEAFF
size: -
J: TRBJ1-1
V: TRBV5-8
D: TRBD1

DNA: TGCAGCGTCCGGGAACCGGCTGGCACCGGGGAGCTGTTTTTT
CDR3: CSVREPAGTGELFF
size: -
J: TRBJ2-2
V: TRBV29-1
D: -

DNA: TGTGCCAGCAGCTTAGTCCTCGACCCGGCGGGCACCGGGGAGCTGTTTTTT
CDR3: CASSLVLDPAGTGELFF
size: -
J: TRBJ2-2
V: TRBV11-2
D: -

DNA: TGCGCCAGCAGCCGAGAGGGGCCGAACACTGAAGCTTTCTTT
CDR3: CASSREGPNTEAFF
size: -
J: TRBJ1-1
V: TRBV4-1
D: -

DNA: TGCAGCGCGAAATTGGGGGACGGCTACACCTTC
CDR3: CSAKLGDGYTF
size: -
J: TRBJ1-2
V: TRBV29-1
D: -

DNA: TGTGCCAGTAGTATAGATCTAGCGGGGGGCCAAGAGACCCAGTACTTC
CDR3: CASSIDLAGGQETQYF
size: -
J: TRBJ2-5
V: TRBV19
D: TRBD2

DNA: TGTGCCAGCAGACGTAAGGGCACTGAAGCTTTCTTT
CDR3: CASRRKGTEAFF
size: -
J: TRBJ1-1
V: TRBV12-3/TRBV12-4
D: -

DNA: TGTGCCAGCTCAACAAGGACAGGGCTTAACACCGGGGAGCTGTTTTTT
CDR3: CASSTRTGLNTGELFF
size: -
J: TRBJ2-2
V: TRBV18
D: TRBD1

DNA: TGCGCCAGCAGCTGGGACGCTCCGGCAACTAATGAAAAACTGTTTTTT
CDR3: CASSWDAPATNEKLFF
size: -
J: TRBJ1-4
V: TRBV10-2
D: -

DNA: TGTGCCAGCAGCAAAGGGCGGCAGGGGTCCCACTCTGGAAACACCATATATTTT
CDR3: CASSKGRQGSHSGNTIYF
size: -
J: TRBJ1-3
V: TRBV21-1
D: -

DNA: TGTGCCAGTAGTATAGTCGCAGGGAGGAACGGCTACACCTTC
CDR3: CASSIVAGRNGYTF
size: -
J: TRBJ1-2
V: TRBV19
D: -

DNA: TGTGCCAGCAGCCAAGGAGGGGTAATCCGGACCGGGGAGCTGTTTTTT
CDR3: CASSQGGVIRTGELFF
size: -
J: TRBJ2-2
V: TRBV3-1/TRBV3-2
D: -

DNA: TGTGCCAGCAGCCCGACCGGGACAGGGGGTGATACGCAGTATTTT
CDR3: CASSPTGTGGDTQYF
size: -
J: TRBJ2-3
V: TRBV5-6
D: TRBD1

DNA: TGTGCCAGCAGCTTAGACCCGACAGGGTTGAACACTGAAGCTTTCTTT
CDR3: CASSLDPTGLNTEAFF
size: -
J: TRBJ1-1
V: TRBV11-2
D: TRBD1

DNA: TGCGCCAGCAGCAGCCCGTCTGCCGAGCAGTACTTC
CDR3: CASSSPSAEQYF
size: -
J: TRBJ2-7
V: TRBV10-2
D: -

DNA: TGTGCCAGCCAGGGTGTCACGTCGGGTCGGGAGCAGTTCTTC
CDR3: CASQGVTSGREQFF
size: once
J: TRBJ2-1
V: TRBV3-1/TRBV3-2
D: -

DNA: TGTGCCAGCAGCCAAAGGACTAGCGGGGATAATGAGCAGTTCTTC
CDR3: CASSQRTSGDNEQFF
size: -
J: TRBJ2-1
V: TRBV3-1/TRBV3-2
D: TRBD2

DNA: TGTGCCAGCTCACCAGCAGGGCTCGGCTACACCTTC
CDR3: CASSPAGLGYTF
size: -
J: TRBJ1-2
V: TRBV18
D: -

DNA: TGCAGCGTTGATCTTTTTCCAGAGGGAGGCTACACCTTC
CDR3: CSVDLFPEGGYTF
size: -
J: TRBJ1-2
V: TRBV29-1
D: -

DNA: TGTGCCAGCAGCTTATTTGGGGACTCTGGAAACACCATATATTTT
CDR3: CASSLFGDSGNTIYF
size: -
J: TRBJ1-3
V: TRBV28
D: -

DNA: TGCGCCAGCAGCTCCCCTGAAATCGGCGGGATTCGAGGAGAGACCCAGTACTTC
CDR3: CASSSPEIGGIRGETQYF
size: -
J: TRBJ2-5
V: TRBV5-1
D: -

DNA: TGCGCCAGCAGCTTCAACATTGACTCCTACGAGCAGTACTTC
CDR3: CASSFNIDSYEQYF
size: -
J: TRBJ2-7
V: TRBV5-1
D: -